Following are 17 T cell receptor beta chains from one sample sequenced in a study of cytomegalovirus exposure and HLA in healthy donors. The PCR made use of 60 Vbeta and 13 Jbeta primers. TCRdb's table, derived via immunoSEQ multiplex PCR, lists solely in-frame clones and lacks some. The sample carries 100,000 to 120,000 clones, over 65% recorded once. Sequenced input: PBMCs. Every receptor here comes from a man aged 25-40 years in good health and CMV-seropositive.

Only one count was recorded for this clone. The J gene is TRBJ1-2, the V gene TRBV7-9, with a weak D call TRBD1 (6 bases). CDR1 SEHNR and CDR2 FQNEAQ come from the germline V gene (reference sequence). This CDR3 has 15 residues. Trimming took 6 bases from V and 8 from J, leaving 22 bases between them. The chain's CDR3 is CASSHPYRVAEGYTF. The CDR3 DNA reads TGTGCCAGCAGTCACCCCTACAGGGTGGCAGAAGGCTACACCTTC.

V is TRBV19 and J is TRBJ2-1, with 7 bases matching TRBD1. The CDR3 runs 13 residues. CDR1 is LNHDA and CDR2 is SQIVND in the germline V gene (reference sequence). V was clipped by 5 bases and J by 8 bases; unmatched bases: 6. The CDR3, as DNA: TGTGCCAGTAGTGAGGAGACAGGGCATGAGCAGTTCTTC. Its translation: CASSEETGHEQFF.

The chain uses TRBV7-3 and TRBJ2-1; weak D call: TRBD2 (6 bases). V lost 4 bases and J lost 8, with 12 bases in between. Germline V gene lookup returns CDR1 SGHTA and CDR2 FQGTGA. The CDR3 is 13 residues long. CDR3 in DNA: TGTGCCAGCAGCTCCCCCGGAGGGCATGAGCAGTTCTTC. Amino acids: CASSSPGGHEQFF.

This chain joins TRBV10-3 and TRBJ2-1; 15 nucleotides match TRBD2. V lost 0 bases and J lost 1; bases outside the gene matches: 10. CDR1 ENHRY and CDR2 SYGVKD come from the germline V gene. The CDR3 sequence is 21 residues long. This CDR3 reads CAISESTPGTSGGSSYNEQFF. The CDR3 DNA reads TGTGCCATCAGTGAGTCGACCCCGGGGACTAGCGGGGGGTCGTCCTACAATGAGCAGTTCTTC.

The gene calls are TRBV2 and TRBJ2-7; 7 bases fit TRBD2. After removal of 6 bases from V and 2 bases from J, the junction contained 10 bases not matched to a gene. The CDR3 is made up of 15 amino acids. CDR1 and CDR2 from the germline V gene are SNHLY and FYNNEI. CDR3 amino acids: CASRKGSGYAYEQYF. In nucleotides, the CDR3 is TGTGCCAGCAGGAAAGGTAGCGGGTACGCCTACGAGCAGTACTTC.

The V gene is TRBV6-4, the J gene TRBJ2-7; D is unresolved. The germline V and J ends were trimmed by 4 bases and 4 bases, with 17 bases remaining between them. The CDR3 is 15 residues long. Germline V CDR1 and CDR2: MRHNA, SNTAGT. CDR3 nucleotide sequence: TGTGCCAGCAGTGGCCTTATAGCATTCGGGTACGAGCAGTACTTC. Its translation is CASSGLIAFGYEQYF.

The chain is built from TRBV19 and TRBJ1-2; TRBD1 matches 8 bases. Germline CDR1 LNHDA, CDR2 SQIVND (reference sequence). V shed 8 bases, J shed 4 bases, and the junction held 0 bases outside the gene matches. The CDR3 covers 11 residues. CDR3 protein: CASDRGYGYTF. DNA for the CDR3: TGTGCCAGTGACAGGGGCTATGGCTACACCTTC. Full variable domain (outside the CDR3, taken from reference TRBV19 and TRBJ1-2): DGGITQSPKYLFRKEGQNVTLSCEQNLNHDAMYWYRQDPGQGLRLIYYSQIVNDFQKGDIAEGYSVSREKKESFPLTVTSAQKNPTAFYLCASDRGYGYTFGSGTRLTVV.

The chain joins TRBV28 to TRBJ1-1; TRBD1 aligns across 12 bases. The CDR3 length is 18 residues. Germline trimming cut 8 bases from V and 3 bases from J; bases unmatched to any gene: 16. The germline gives CDR1 MDHEN, CDR2 SYDVKM. The CDR3 protein is CASRPIYRDRGPDTEAFF. As DNA, the CDR3 is TGTGCCAGCCGCCCCATTTACCGGGACAGGGGGCCGGACACTGAAGCTTTCTTT. Complete variable domain (other parts from reference TRBV28 and TRBJ1-1): DVKVTQSSRYLVKRTGEKVFLECVQDMDHENMFWYRQDPGLGLRLIYFSYDVKMKEKGDIPEGYSVSREKKERFSLILESASTNQTSMYLCASRPIYRDRGPDTEAFFGQGTRLTVV.

CDR3 in amino acids: CASSLRETEQFF. Here the CDR3 DNA reads TGCGCCAGCAGCTTGAGAGAAACTGAGCAGTTCTTC. This rearrangement joins TRBV5-1 to TRBJ2-1; D remains unclear. The CDR3 runs 12 residues. V was pared by 1 base and J by 9 bases, with 8 bases between. Germline V CDR1 and CDR2: SGHRS, YFSETQ.

This chain connects TRBV7-2 to TRBJ1-5; D is possibly TRBD1 (5 bases). Deletions cut 0 bases from V and 5 bases from J, with 8 bases between. The CDR3 extends over 14 amino acids. The germline V gene has CDR1 SGHTA and CDR2 FQGNSA. The CDR3 DNA is TGTGCCAGCAGCTTAGCCGTAGGGGATCAGCCCCAGCATTTT. Its translation: CASSLAVGDQPQHF.

The rearrangement joins TRBV30 to TRBJ1-3; D is unresolved. Germline V lookup: CDR1 GTSNPN, CDR2 SVGIG (reference sequence). The germline V and J ends were trimmed by 2 bases and 1 base, with 15 bases remaining between them. This CDR3 spans 16 amino acids. The CDR3 region has the DNA TGTGCCTGGAGTATTCAGCTAGTAAATTCTGGAAACACCATATATTTT. Protein sequence: CAWSIQLVNSGNTIYF.

V gene TRBV5-1 combines with J gene TRBJ2-5; weak D call: TRBD2 (6 bases). From germline, CDR1 is SGHRS and CDR2 YFSETQ. Deletions cut 3 bases from V and 1 base from J, with 13 bases between. The length of the CDR3 is 15 residues. The CDR3: CASSWWVGGQETQYF. The DNA of the CDR3 is TGCGCCAGCAGCTGGTGGGTCGGGGGCCAAGAGACCCAGTACTTC.

The gene calls are TRBV7-9 and TRBJ2-5; 7 bases are a match to TRBD2. Trimming cost V 4 bases and J 0 bases; bases outside gene matches: 2. The germline gives CDR1 SEHNR, CDR2 FQNEAQ (reference sequence). The CDR3 spans 14 residues. The CDR3 region is CASSWEGYQETQYF. The CDR3 DNA follows: TGTGCCAGCAGCTGGGAGGGGTACCAAGAGACCCAGTACTTC.

The chain combines TRBV7-2 with TRBJ2-3; a weak D match, TRBD2 (7 bases). Germline V lookup: CDR1 SGHTA, CDR2 FQGNSA. The ends were cut back, 6 bases at V and 2 bases at J, with 12 bases in the middle. The CDR3 has 14 amino acids. CDR3 coding DNA: TGTGCCAGCAGGCGCGGGGGCATCACAGATACGCAGTATTTT. It encodes CASRRGGITDTQYF.

The genes are TRBV19 and TRBJ1-2; no firm D call. Germline values: CDR1 LNHDA, CDR2 SQIVND (reference sequence). The CDR3 totals 12 residues. Deletions cut 4 bases from V and 5 bases from J, with 8 bases between. The CDR3 DNA reads as TGTGCCAGTAGTAGCCCGGGGTATGGCTACACCTTC. It specifies CASSSPGYGYTF.

The CDR3: CASSQFTTEAFF. The CDR3 region has the DNA TGTGCCAGCAGCCAATTTACAACTGAAGCTTTCTTT. The chain combines TRBV16 with TRBJ1-1; D gene ambiguous. Deletions cut 1 base from V and 5 bases from J, with 5 bases between. The CDR3 has 12 amino acids. Germline CDR1 and CDR2: KGHSY and FQNENV.

The V and J genes are TRBV5-6 and TRBJ1-5; 7 nucleotides agree with TRBD1. Germline V gene lookup returns CDR1 SGHDT and CDR2 YYEEEE. The V and J ends lost 5 bases and 2 bases, in that order; junction bases with no gene match: 10. CDR3 length: 16 residues. This CDR3 is CASRGDRRVGNQPQHF. In DNA, the CDR3 is TGTGCCAGCAGAGGGGACAGACGGGTCGGCAATCAGCCCCAGCATTTT.